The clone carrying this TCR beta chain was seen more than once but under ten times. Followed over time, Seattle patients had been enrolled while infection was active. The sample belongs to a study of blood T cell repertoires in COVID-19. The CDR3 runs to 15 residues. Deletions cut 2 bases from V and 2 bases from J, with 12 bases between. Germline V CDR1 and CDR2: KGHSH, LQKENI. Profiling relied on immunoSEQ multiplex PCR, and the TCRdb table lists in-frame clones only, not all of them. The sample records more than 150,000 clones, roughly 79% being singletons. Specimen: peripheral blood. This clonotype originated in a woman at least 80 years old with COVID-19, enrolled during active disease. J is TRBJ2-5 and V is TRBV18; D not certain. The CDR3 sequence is CASSPIPTPQETQYF. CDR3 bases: TGTGCCAGCTCACCAATACCTACCCCTCAAGAGACCCAGTACTTC.